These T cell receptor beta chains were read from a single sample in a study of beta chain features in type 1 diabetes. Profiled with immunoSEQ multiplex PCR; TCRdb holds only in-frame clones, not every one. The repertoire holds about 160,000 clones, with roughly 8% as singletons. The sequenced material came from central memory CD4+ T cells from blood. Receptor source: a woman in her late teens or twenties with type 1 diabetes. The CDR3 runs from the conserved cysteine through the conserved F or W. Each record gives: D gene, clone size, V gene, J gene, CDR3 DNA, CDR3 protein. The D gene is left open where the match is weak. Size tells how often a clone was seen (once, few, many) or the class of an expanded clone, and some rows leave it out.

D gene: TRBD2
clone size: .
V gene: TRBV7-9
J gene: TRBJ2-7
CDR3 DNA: TGTGCCAGCAGCTTAGGGGCTAGCGGTTACGAGCAGTACTTC
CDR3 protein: CASSLGASGYEQYF

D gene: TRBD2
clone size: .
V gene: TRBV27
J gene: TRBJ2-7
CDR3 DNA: TGTGCCAGCAGTGTAAGACTAGCGGGGGCCTACGAGCAGTACTTC
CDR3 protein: CASSVRLAGAYEQYF

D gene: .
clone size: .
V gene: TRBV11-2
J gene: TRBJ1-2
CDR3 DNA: TGTGCCAGCAGCTTAGGGTTGGCCCAGGGTAGCTATGGCTACACCTTC
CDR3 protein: CASSLGLAQGSYGYTF

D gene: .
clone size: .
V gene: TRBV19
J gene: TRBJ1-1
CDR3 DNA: TGTGCCAGTAGTATGTATGGGGTGAGGGGGACTGAAGCTTTCTTT
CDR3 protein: CASSMYGVRGTEAFF

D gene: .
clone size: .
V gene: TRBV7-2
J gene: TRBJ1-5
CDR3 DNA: TGTGCCAGCAGCCCTGACTGGGGGGGTCAGCCCCAGCATTTT
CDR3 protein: CASSPDWGGQPQHF

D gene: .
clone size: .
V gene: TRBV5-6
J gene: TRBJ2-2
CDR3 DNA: TGTGCCAGCAGCTTGATTGCGGGGGCCAACACCGGGGAGCTGTTTTTT
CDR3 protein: CASSLIAGANTGELFF

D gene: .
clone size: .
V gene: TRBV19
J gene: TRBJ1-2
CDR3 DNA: TGTGCCAGTACCGATGGAGCAGGGGCTGACGGCTACACCTTC
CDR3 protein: CASTDGAGADGYTF

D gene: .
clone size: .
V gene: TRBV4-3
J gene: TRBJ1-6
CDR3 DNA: TGCGCCAGCAGCCAAGACCTCTATAATTCACCCCTCCACTTT
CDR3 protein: CASSQDLYNSPLHF

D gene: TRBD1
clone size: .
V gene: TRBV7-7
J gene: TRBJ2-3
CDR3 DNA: TGTGCTAGCAGCCCGGACAGGGGAGATACGCAGTATTTT
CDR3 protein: CASSPDRGDTQYF

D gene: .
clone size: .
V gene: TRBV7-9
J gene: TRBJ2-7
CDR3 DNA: TGTGCCAGCAGCTTAATGGGGGGGGGCCAGGAGCAGTACTTC
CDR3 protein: CASSLMGGGQEQYF

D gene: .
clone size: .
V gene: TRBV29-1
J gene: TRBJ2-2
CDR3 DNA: TGCAGCGTTGACGTCTCCCACACCGGGGAGCTGTTTTTT
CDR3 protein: CSVDVSHTGELFF

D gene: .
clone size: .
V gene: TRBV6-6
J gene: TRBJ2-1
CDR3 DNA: TGTGCCATAAAAGAAGCCCAATCCTACAATGAGCAGTTCTTC
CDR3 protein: CAIKEAQSYNEQFF

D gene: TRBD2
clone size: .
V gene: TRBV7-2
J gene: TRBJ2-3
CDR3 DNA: TGTGCCAGCAGCCCAGTAGTCCTAGCGGGGGGTACGCAGTATTTT
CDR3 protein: CASSPVVLAGGTQYF

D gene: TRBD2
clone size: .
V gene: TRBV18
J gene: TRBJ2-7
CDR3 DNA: TGTGCCAGCTCCCCGGGAGGCGTCTACGAGCAGTACTTC
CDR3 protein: CASSPGGVYEQYF

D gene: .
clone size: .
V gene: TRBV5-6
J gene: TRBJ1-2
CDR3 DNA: TGTGCCAGCAGCCCCGGCAGGGTCATCTATGGCTACACCTTC
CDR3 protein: CASSPGRVIYGYTF

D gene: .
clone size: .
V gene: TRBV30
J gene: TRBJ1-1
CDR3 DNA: TGTGCCTGGAGTGGCGAGAGAGAAGCTTTCTTT
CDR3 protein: CAWSGEREAFF

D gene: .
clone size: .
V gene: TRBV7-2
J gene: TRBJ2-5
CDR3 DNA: TGTGCCAGCAGCTACCGAGTTCAAGAGACCCAGTACTTC
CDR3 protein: CASSYRVQETQYF

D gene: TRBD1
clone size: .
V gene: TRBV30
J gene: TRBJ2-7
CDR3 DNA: TGTGCTTCAGGACAGGGGAGTTACGAGCAGTACTTC
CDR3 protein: CASGQGSYEQYF

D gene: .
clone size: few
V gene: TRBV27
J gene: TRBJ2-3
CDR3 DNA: TGTGCCAGCAGTTTAAGGGCCAGAGGGACAGATACGCAGTATTTT
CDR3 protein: CASSLRARGTDTQYF

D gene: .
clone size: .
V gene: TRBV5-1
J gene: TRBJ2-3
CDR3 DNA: TGCGCCAGCAGCTTCCCGGTATCGAGGGATACGCAGTATTTT
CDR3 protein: CASSFPVSRDTQYF

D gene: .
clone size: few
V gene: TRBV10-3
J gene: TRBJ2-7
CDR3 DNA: TGTGCCATCAGTGCCGGGAACTACGAGCAGTACTTC
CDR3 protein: CAISAGNYEQYF

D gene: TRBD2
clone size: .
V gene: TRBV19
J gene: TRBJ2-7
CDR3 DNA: TGTGCCAGTAGTATTACTAGCGGATCCTACGAGCAGTACTTC
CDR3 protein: CASSITSGSYEQYF

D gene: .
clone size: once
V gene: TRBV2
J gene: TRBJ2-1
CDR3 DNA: TGTGCCAGCAGTGGCCTCTGGAGGAACGAGCAGTTCTTC
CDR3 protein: CASSGLWRNEQFF

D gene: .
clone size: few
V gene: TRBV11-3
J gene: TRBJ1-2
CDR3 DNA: TGTGCCAGCAGCCCTGGGCCGGATAATGGCTACACCTTC
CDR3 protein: CASSPGPDNGYTF

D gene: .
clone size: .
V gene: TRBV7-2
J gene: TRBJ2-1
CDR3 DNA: TGTGCCAGCAGCTTAGAGAGAGGGAAAGGGACACACAATGAGCAGTTCTTC
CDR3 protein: CASSLERGKGTHNEQFF